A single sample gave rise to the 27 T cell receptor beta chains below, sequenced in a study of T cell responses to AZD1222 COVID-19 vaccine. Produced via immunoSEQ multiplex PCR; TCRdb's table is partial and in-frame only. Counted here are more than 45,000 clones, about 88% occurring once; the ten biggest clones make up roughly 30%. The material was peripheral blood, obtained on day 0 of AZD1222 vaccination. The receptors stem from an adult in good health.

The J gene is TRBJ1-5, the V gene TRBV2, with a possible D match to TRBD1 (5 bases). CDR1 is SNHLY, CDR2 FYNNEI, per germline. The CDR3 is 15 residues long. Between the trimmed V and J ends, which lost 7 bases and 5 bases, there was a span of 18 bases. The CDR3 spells CASNNRRGTDQPQHF. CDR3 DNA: TGTGCCAGCAACAATAGAAGGGGAACGGATCAGCCCCAGCATTTT.

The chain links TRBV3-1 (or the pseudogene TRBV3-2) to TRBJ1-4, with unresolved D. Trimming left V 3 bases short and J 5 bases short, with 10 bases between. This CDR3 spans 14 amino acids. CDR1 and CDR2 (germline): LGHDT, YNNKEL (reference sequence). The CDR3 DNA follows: TGTGCCAGCAGCCAGAGGAAATCAAATGAAAAACTGTTTTTT. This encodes CASSQRKSNEKLFF.

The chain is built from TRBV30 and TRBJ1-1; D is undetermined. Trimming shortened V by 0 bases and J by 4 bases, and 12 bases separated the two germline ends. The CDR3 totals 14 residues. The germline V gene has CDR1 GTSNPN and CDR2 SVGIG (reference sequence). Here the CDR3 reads CAWSVPAVGTEAFF. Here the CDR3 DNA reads TGTGCCTGGAGTGTACCAGCGGTGGGCACTGAAGCTTTCTTT.

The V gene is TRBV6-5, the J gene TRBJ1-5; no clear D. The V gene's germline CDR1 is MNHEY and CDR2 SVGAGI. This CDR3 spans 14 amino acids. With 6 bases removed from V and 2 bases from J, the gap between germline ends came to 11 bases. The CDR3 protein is CASRPLQGNQPQHF. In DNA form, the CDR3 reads TGTGCCAGCAGGCCCCTCCAGGGCAATCAGCCCCAGCATTTT.

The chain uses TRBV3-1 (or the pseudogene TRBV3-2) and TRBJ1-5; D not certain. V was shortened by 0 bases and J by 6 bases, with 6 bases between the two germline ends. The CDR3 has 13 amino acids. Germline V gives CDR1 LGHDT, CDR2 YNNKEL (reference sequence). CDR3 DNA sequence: TGTGCCAGCAGCCAAGATTTTCTTCAGCCCCAGCATTTT. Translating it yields CASSQDFLQPQHF.

DNA for the CDR3: TGTGCCAGCAGCCAAGGGCAGGGGATGAACACTGAAGCTTTCTTT. This sequence encodes CASSQGQGMNTEAFF. The chain uses TRBV14 and TRBJ1-1; tentative D call: TRBD1 (6 bases). The V and J ends lost 1 base and 0 bases respectively, with 9 bases between them. This CDR3 region has 15 residues. In germline, CDR1 is SGHDN, CDR2 FVKESK.

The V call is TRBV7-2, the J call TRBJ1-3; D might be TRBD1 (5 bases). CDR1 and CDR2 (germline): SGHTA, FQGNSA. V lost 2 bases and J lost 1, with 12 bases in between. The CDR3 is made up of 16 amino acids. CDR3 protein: CASSLRINRSGNTIYF. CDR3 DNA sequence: TGTGCCAGCAGCTTACGGATCAACAGGTCTGGAAACACCATATATTTT.

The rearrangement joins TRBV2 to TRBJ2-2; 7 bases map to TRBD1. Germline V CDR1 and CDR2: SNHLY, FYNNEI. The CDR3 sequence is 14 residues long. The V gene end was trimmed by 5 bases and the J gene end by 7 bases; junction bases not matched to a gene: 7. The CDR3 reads CASSLDREGGELFF. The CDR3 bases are TGTGCCAGCAGTCTTGACAGGGAAGGCGGGGAGCTGTTTTTT.

Written as DNA, the CDR3 is TGTGCCAGTAGATCCCGCGGCCCTTCGAACACTGAAGCTTTCTTT. Amino acids: CASRSRGPSNTEAFF. The gene calls are TRBV19 and TRBJ1-1; D remains ambiguous. V shed 6 bases and J shed 1 base, with 15 bases lying between them. CDR1 and CDR2 (germline): LNHDA, SQIVND (reference sequence). The CDR3 length is 15 residues.

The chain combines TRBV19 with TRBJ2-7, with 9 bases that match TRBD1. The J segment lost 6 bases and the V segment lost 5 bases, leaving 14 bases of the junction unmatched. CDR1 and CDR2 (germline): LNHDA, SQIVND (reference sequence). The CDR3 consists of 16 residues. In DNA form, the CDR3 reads TGTGCCAGTAGTCCAGCTGTGGACAGGGGTCCGCTCGAGCAGTACTTC. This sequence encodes CASSPAVDRGPLEQYF.

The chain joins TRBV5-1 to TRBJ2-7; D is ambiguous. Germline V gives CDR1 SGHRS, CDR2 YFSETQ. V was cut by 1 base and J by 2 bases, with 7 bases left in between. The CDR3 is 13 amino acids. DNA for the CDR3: TGCGCCAGCAGCTTGAACGGACCCTACGAGCAGTACTTC. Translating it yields CASSLNGPYEQYF.

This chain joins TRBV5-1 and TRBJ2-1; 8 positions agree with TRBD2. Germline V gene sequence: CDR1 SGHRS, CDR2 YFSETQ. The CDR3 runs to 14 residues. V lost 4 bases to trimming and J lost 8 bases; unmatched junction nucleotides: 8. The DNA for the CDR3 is TGCGCCAGCAGCCGGGAGGGGATGGTGGATGAGCAGTTCTTC. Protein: CASSREGMVDEQFF.

The CDR3 loop is CASSYSLRGEDTEAFF. The DNA for the CDR3 is TGTGCCAGCAGTTACTCCCTCCGCGGGGAGGACACTGAAGCTTTCTTT. The chain combines TRBV6-5 with TRBJ1-1; the D is unclear. V was shortened by 0 bases and J by 3 bases, with 14 bases between the two germline ends. The CDR3 extends over 16 amino acids. Germline lookup yields CDR1 MNHEY and CDR2 SVGAGI.

In DNA, the CDR3 is TGCGCCAGCAGCCAAGATTTCAGGACTCAGATCTACGAGCAGTACTTC. This translates into CASSQDFRTQIYEQYF. The chain couples TRBV4-3 to TRBJ2-7; D is perhaps TRBD2 (5 bases). The CDR3 consists of 16 residues. V was trimmed by 0 bases and J by 3 bases, leaving 15 bases between them. Looked up from germline, CDR1 is LGHNA and CDR2 is YSLEER.

Here the CDR3 reads CASSQVASATQNIQYF. In nucleotides, the CDR3 is TGCGCCAGCAGCCAAGTTGCGAGTGCGACGCAAAACATTCAGTACTTC. The V and J genes are TRBV4-1 and TRBJ2-4; D is unclear. V was pared by 1 base and J by 5 bases, with 15 bases between. The V gene's germline CDR1 is MGHRA and CDR2 YSYEKL. The CDR3 has 16 amino acids.

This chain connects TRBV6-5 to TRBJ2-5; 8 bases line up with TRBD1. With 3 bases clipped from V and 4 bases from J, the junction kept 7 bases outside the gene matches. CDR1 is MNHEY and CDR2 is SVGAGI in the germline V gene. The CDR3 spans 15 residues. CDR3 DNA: TGTGCCAGCAGTTATCGGCAGGGGGCGGGAGAGACCCAGTACTTC. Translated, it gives CASSYRQGAGETQYF.

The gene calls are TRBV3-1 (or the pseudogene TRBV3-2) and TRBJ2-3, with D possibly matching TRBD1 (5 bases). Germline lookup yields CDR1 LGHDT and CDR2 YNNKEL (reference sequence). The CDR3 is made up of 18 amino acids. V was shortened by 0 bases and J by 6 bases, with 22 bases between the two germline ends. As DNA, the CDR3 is TGTGCCAGCAGCCAAGAGTGGGGCACTGTAGGCCCACTGGATACGCAGTATTTT. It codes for CASSQEWGTVGPLDTQYF.

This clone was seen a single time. The CDR3 here is CASSLGRTSTDTQYF. As DNA, the CDR3 is TGTGCCAGCAGCTTAGGACGAACTAGCACAGATACGCAGTATTTT. The chain combines TRBV11-3 with TRBJ2-3; D is unclear. Germline lookup yields CDR1 SGHNT and CDR2 YENEEA. The CDR3 consists of 15 residues. The germline V and J ends were trimmed by 1 base and 0 bases, with 8 bases remaining between them. Looking up the rest from reference TRBV11-3 and TRBJ2-3 gives the full variable domain: EAGVVQSPRYKIIEKKQPVAFWCNPISGHNTLYWYLQNLGQGPELLIRYENEEAVDDSQLPKDRFSAERLKGVDSTLKIQPAELGDSAVYLCASSLGRTSTDTQYFGPGTRLTVL.

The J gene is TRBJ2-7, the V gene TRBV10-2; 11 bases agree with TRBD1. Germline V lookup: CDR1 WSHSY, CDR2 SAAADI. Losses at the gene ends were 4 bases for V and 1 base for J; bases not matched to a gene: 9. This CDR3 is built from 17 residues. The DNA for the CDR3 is TGCGCCAGCAGTGGGCAAACGGGACAGGGGGTATCCTACGAGCAGTACTTC. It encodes CASSGQTGQGVSYEQYF.

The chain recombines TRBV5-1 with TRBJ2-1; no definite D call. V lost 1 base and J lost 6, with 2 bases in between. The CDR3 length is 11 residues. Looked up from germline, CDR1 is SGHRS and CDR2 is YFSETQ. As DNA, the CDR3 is TGCGCCAGCAGCTTGTTCAATGAGCAGTTCTTC. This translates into CASSLFNEQFF.

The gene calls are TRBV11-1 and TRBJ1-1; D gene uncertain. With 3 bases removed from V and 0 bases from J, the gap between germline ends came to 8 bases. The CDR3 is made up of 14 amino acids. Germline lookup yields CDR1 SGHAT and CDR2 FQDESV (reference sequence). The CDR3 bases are TGTGCCAGCAGCTTGGGCCGGATGAACACTGAAGCTTTCTTT. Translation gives CASSLGRMNTEAFF.

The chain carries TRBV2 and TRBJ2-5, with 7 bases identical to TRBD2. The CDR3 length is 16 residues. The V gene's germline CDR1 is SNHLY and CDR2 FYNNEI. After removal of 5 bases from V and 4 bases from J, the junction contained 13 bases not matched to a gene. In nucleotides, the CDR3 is TGTGCCAGCAGTCTCAGAGGGGTGGGAGGGCCAGAGACCCAGTACTTC. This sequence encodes CASSLRGVGGPETQYF.

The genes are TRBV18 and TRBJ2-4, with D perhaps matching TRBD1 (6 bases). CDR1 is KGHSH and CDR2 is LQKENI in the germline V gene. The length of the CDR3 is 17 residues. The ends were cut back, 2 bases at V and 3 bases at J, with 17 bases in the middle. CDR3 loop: CASSPSLTGPVKNIQYF. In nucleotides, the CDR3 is TGTGCCAGCTCACCAAGCTTAACAGGGCCCGTCAAAAACATTCAGTACTTC.

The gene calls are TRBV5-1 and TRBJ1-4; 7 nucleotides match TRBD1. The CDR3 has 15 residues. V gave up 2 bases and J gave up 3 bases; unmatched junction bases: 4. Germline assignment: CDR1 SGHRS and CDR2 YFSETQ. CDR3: CASSLQGLANEKLFF. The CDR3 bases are TGCGCCAGCAGCTTACAGGGGTTGGCTAATGAAAAACTGTTTTTT.

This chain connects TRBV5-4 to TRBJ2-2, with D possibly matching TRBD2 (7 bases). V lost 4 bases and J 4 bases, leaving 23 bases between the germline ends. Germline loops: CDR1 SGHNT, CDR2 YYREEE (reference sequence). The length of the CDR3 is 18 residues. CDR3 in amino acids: CASSTLVGRGPGTGELFF. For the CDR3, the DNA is TGTGCCAGCAGCACACTAGTTGGGCGGGGGCCAGGCACCGGGGAGCTGTTTTTT. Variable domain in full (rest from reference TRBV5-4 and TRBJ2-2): ETGVTQSPTHLIKTRGQQVTLRCSSQSGHNTVSWYQQALGQGPQFIFQYYREEENGRGNFPPRFSGLQFPNYSSELNVNALELDDSALYLCASSTLVGRGPGTGELFFGEGSRLTVL.

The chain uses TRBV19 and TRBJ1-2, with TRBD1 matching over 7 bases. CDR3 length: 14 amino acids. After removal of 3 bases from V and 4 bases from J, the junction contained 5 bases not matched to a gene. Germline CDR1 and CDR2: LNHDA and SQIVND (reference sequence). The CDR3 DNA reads TGTGCCAGTAGTATCGGACAGGAATCCTATGGCTACACCTTC. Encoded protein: CASSIGQESYGYTF.

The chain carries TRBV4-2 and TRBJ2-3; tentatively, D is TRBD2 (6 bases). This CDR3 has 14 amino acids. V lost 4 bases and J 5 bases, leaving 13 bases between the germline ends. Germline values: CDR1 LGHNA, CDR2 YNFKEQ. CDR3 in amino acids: CASSPGRREDTQYF. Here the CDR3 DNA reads TGTGCCAGCAGCCCCGGTAGGAGGGAAGATACGCAGTATTTT.